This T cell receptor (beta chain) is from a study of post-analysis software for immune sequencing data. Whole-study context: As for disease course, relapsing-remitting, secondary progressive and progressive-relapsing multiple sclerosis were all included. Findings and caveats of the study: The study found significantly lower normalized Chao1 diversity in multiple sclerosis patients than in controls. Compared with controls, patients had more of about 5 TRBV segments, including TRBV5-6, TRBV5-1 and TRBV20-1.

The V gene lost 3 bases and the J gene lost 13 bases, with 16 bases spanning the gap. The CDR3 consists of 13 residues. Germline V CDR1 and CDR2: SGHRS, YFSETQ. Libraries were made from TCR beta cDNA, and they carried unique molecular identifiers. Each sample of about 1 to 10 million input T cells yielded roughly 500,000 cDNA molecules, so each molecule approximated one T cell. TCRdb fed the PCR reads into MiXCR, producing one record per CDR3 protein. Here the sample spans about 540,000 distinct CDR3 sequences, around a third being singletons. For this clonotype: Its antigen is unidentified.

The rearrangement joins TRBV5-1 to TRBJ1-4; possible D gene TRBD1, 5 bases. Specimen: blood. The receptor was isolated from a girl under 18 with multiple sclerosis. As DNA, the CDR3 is TGCGCCAGCAGCTATCGGGACGCTCGTGTACTGTTTTTT. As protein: CASSYRDARVLFF.